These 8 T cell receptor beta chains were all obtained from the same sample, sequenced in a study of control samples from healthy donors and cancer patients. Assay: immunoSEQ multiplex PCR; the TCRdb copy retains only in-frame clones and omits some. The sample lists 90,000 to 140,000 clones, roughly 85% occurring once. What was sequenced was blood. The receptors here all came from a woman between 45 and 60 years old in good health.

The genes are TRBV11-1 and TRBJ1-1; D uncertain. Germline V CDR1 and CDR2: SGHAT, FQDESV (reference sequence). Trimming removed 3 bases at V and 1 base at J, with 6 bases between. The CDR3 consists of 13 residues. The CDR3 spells CASSFQRNTEAFF. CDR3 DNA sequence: TGTGCCAGCAGCTTTCAAAGGAACACTGAAGCTTTCTTT.

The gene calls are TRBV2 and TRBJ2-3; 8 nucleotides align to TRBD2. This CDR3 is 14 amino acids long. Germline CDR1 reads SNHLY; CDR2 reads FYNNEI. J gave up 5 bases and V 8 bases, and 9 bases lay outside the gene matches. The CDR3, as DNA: TGTGCCAGCCCTCGGGGGGGCCTGGGAGATACGCAGTATTTT. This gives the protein CASPRGGLGDTQYF.

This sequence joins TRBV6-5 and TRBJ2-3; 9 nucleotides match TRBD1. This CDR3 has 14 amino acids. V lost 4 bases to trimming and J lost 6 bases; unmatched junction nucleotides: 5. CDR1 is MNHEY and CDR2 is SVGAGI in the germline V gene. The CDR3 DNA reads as TGTGCCAGCAGTTCCGACAGGGGGTTGGATACGCAGTATTTT. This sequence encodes CASSSDRGLDTQYF.

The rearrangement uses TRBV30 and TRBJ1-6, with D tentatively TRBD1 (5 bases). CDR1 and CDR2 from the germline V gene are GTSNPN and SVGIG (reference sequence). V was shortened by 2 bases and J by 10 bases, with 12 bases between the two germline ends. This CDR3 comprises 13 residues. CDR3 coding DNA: TGTGCCTGGAGTCCAGGGACCGAATCACCCCTCCACTTT. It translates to CAWSPGTESPLHF. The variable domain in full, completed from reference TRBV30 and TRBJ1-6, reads SQTIHQWPATLVQPVGSPLSLECTVEGTSNPNLYWYRQAAGRGLQLLFYSVGIGQISSEVPQNLSASRPQDRQFILSSKKLLLSDSGFYLCAWSPGTESPLHFGNGTRLTVT.

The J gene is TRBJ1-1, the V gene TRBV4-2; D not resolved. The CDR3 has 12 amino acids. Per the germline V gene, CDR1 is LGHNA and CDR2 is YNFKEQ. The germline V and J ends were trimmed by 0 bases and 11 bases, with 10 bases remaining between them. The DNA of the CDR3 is TGTGCCAGCAGCCAAGATGGGAGTCTCGCTTTCTTT. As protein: CASSQDGSLAFF.

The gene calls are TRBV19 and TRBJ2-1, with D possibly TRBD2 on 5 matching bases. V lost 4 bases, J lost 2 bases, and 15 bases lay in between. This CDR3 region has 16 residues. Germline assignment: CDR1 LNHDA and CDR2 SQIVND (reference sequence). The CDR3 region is CASSTRGPPPYNEQFF. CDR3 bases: TGTGCCAGTAGTACCCGGGGTCCTCCTCCCTACAATGAGCAGTTCTTC.

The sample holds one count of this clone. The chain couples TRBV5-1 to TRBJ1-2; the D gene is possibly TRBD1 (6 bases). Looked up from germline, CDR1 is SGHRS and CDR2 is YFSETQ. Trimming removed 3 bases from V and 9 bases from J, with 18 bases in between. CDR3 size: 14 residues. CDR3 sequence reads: CASSYTGTKDSYTF. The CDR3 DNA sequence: TGCGCCAGCAGCTATACCGGGACAAAGGATAGCTACACCTTC. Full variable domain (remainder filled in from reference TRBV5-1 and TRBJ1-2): KAGVTQTPRYLIKTRGQQVTLSCSPISGHRSVSWYQQTPGQGLQFLFEYFSETQRNKGNFPGRFSGRQFSNSRSEMNVSTLELGDSALYLCASSYTGTKDSYTFGSGTRLTVV.

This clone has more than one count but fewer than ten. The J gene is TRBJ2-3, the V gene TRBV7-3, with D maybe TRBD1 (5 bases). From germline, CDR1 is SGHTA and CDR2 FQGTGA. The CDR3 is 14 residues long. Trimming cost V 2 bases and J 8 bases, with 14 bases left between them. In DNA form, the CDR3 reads TGTGCCAGCAGCTTAGATCGGCTGCAGGGTACGCAGTATTTT. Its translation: CASSLDRLQGTQYF.